This T cell receptor (beta chain) was retrieved from a study of T cells in Graves' hyperthyroidism and ophthalmopathy. The CDR3 length is 13 residues. The germline gives CDR1 SNHLY, CDR2 FYNNEI. The V gene end was trimmed by 8 bases and the J gene end by 7 bases; junction bases not matched to a gene: 10. Regions amplified from RNA transcripts were the TCR beta CDR3 regions. HTBI primers drove first-round RT-PCR of the TCR CDR3. MiXCR, applied by TCRdb to the multiplex PCR reads, yields one record per CDR3 protein. The data hold about 610,000 distinct CDR3 sequences, with 16% observed a single time. V gene TRBV2 combines with J gene TRBJ1-2; 7 bases match TRBD1. Sequencing was carried out using blood. This receptor was obtained from a woman aged 40 to 55 with Graves' ophthalmopathy. CDR3 loop: CASRGGGMGGYTF. In DNA, the CDR3 is TGTGCCAGCCGGGGAGGGGGCATGGGTGGCTACACCTTC. Drawing the rest from reference TRBV2 and TRBJ1-2, the complete variable domain is EPEVTQTPSHQVTQMGQEVILRCVPISNHLYFYWYRQILGQKVEFLVSFYNNEISEKSEIFDDQFSVERPDGSNFTLKIRSTKLEDSAMYFCASRGGGMGGYTFGSGTRLTVV.